These T cell receptor beta chains were read from a single sample in a study of T cell changes during pregnancy in multiple sclerosis. Assay: immunoSEQ multiplex PCR; the TCRdb copy retains only in-frame clones and omits some. Altogether roughly 65,000 clones are present, around 91% being singletons, with the ten largest covering about 1.3%. The material was peripheral blood, obtained in the third trimester of pregnancy. These receptors were collected from a female donor in good health, enrolled as a control in a pregnancy study. Each CDR3 is given without its conserved first and last residue.

J gene: TRBJ2-3; V gene: TRBV29-1; CDR3 protein: SVDMSTDTQY
J gene: TRBJ2-1; V gene: TRBV7-3; CDR3 protein: ASSRGVLAGDHYNEQF
J gene: TRBJ2-1; V gene: TRBV7-2; CDR3 protein: ASSPGGSSYNEQF
J gene: TRBJ1-1; V gene: TRBV6-1; CDR3 protein: ASSRLGENTEAF
J gene: TRBJ2-5; V gene: TRBV5-1; CDR3 protein: ASSLSGAPQETQY
J gene: TRBJ2-1; V gene: TRBV28; CDR3 protein: ASSLGGANYNEQF
J gene: TRBJ2-3; V gene: TRBV4-2; CDR3 protein: ASSQDQGGGLPITDTQY
J gene: TRBJ2-3; V gene: TRBV2; CDR3 protein: ASYGGWADTQY
J gene: TRBJ2-3; V gene: TRBV7-9; CDR3 protein: ASSLVDRVRGDTQY
J gene: TRBJ2-1; V gene: TRBV9; CDR3 protein: ASRMEDEQF
J gene: TRBJ1-5; V gene: TRBV6-1; CDR3 protein: ASSEPGTGGPYSNQPQH
J gene: TRBJ2-1; V gene: TRBV2; CDR3 protein: ASSLSSYNEQF
J gene: TRBJ1-5; V gene: TRBV7-9; CDR3 protein: ASSSSDRGQGQPQH